The 28 T cell receptor beta chains below all came from one sample that was sequenced in a study of cytomegalovirus exposure and HLA in healthy donors. This PCR relied on a set of 60 Vbeta primers and 13 Jbeta primers. The method was immunoSEQ multiplex PCR; TCRdb's version includes in-frame clones alone and lacks a portion of them. The sample holds about 140,000 clones; about 66% are singletons and the top ten take less than 2%. The specimen sequenced was PBMCs. Receptors were obtained from a male donor in good health and CMV-seronegative.

The V gene is TRBV11-2, the J gene TRBJ2-7, with TRBD1 as a possible D gene (7 bases). CDR3 length: 16 amino acids. The V end lost 0 bases, the J end lost 1 base, and 13 bases lay between the germline ends. Germline lookup yields CDR1 SGHAT and CDR2 FQNNGV. The CDR3 DNA follows: TGTGCCAGCAGCTTAGACAGGGGGGCCGCTTCCTACGAGCAGTACTTC. Translation: CASSLDRGAASYEQYF.

Written as DNA, the CDR3 is TGTGCCAGTAGGCACCGTAGCGGGGGGGCGTCTGAGCAGTACTTC. This encodes CASRHRSGGASEQYF. The genes are TRBV19 and TRBJ2-7; 11 nucleotides align to TRBD2. The V gene end was trimmed by 6 bases and the J gene end by 7 bases; junction bases not matched to a gene: 11. This CDR3 spans 15 amino acids. Germline V CDR1 and CDR2: LNHDA, SQIVND (reference sequence).

This clone was detected a few times. The rearrangement links TRBV5-4 to TRBJ2-7; D possibly corresponds to TRBD2 (5 bases). CDR1 is SGHNT, CDR2 YYREEE, per germline (reference sequence). The CDR3 has 13 amino acids. The V gene lost 4 bases and the J gene lost 7 bases, with 15 bases spanning the gap. The CDR3 nucleotides read TGTGCCAGCAGCAAGACGGCGTGGGAGGAGCAGTACTTC. Protein product: CASSKTAWEEQYF.

The J gene is TRBJ2-3, the V gene TRBV10-1, with 9 bases matching TRBD1. There are 14 residues in the CDR3. The trim removed 8 bases at V and 7 bases at J, leaving 10 bases unmatched. Germline-derived CDR1 and CDR2 are WNHNN and SYGVQD (reference sequence). Written as DNA, the CDR3 is TGCGCCAGCTCGGGCGGACAGGGGTTGAATACGCAGTATTTT. Translated: CASSGGQGLNTQYF.

A few counts support this clone. The chain employs TRBV11-1 and TRBJ2-2; TRBD1 aligns across 9 bases. Germline CDR1 is SGHAT and CDR2 is FQDESV (reference sequence). This CDR3 is built from 14 residues. Germline trimming cut 4 bases from V and 6 bases from J; bases unmatched to any gene: 3. This CDR3 is CASSSGQGAGELFF. CDR3 coding DNA: TGTGCCAGCAGCTCGGGACAGGGAGCCGGGGAGCTGTTTTTT.

This clone occurred a few times. The chain has TRBV5-1 and TRBJ2-5; TRBD1 aligns across 9 bases. The CDR3 loop spans 15 amino acids. The J segment lost 5 bases and the V segment lost 3 bases, leaving 8 bases of the junction unmatched. The V gene's germline CDR1 is SGHRS and CDR2 YFSETQ. Here the CDR3 DNA reads TGCGCCAGCAGCTACGTGACAGGGGGTATTGAGACCCAGTACTTC. This gives the protein CASSYVTGGIETQYF.

The chain carries TRBV19 and TRBJ2-1; no reliable D call. Trimming cost V 2 bases and J 2 bases, with 10 bases left between them. The CDR3 spans 15 residues. Germline assignment: CDR1 LNHDA and CDR2 SQIVND (reference sequence). The DNA of the CDR3 is TGTGCCAGTAGTATATCTTCCCTTACCTACAATGAGCAGTTCTTC. This gives the protein CASSISSLTYNEQFF.

Here the CDR3 reads CASSQETRNTQYF. The CDR3 DNA sequence: TGCGCCAGCAGCCAAGAAACTAGAAATACGCAGTATTTT. The J gene is TRBJ2-3, the V gene TRBV4-3; D possibly corresponds to TRBD2 (5 bases). CDR1 is LGHNA, CDR2 YSLEER, per germline. Trimming took off 0 bases at V and 7 bases at J, with 8 bases between the two ends. The CDR3 has 13 residues.

The gene calls are TRBV5-6 and TRBJ2-1; 10 nucleotides match TRBD2. Per the germline V gene, CDR1 is SGHDT and CDR2 is YYEEEE. V trimming: 1 base; J trimming: 7 bases; junction bases outside the gene matches: 8. There are 16 residues in the CDR3. The CDR3 sequence: CASSLFDLAGANEQFF. CDR3 coding DNA: TGTGCCAGCAGCTTGTTCGATCTAGCGGGGGCGAATGAGCAGTTCTTC.

J is TRBJ2-3 and V is TRBV5-1; 8 bases agree with TRBD1. Germline V gives CDR1 SGHRS, CDR2 YFSETQ. The junction had 12 bases not matched to a gene; V was cut back by 3 bases and J by 3 bases. The CDR3 has 17 residues. CDR3 loop: CASSYRTGKFGTDTQYF. The CDR3 DNA is TGCGCCAGCAGCTACCGGACAGGGAAGTTTGGTACAGATACGCAGTATTTT.

The genes are TRBV6-5 and TRBJ1-6; TRBD1 matches at 7 bases. Per germline, CDR1 MNHEY and CDR2 SVGAGI. This CDR3 contains 15 residues. Trimming cost V 4 bases and J 7 bases; bases outside gene matches: 7. The DNA for the CDR3 is TGTGCCAGCAGTTCCGACCGGGACAGAAATTCACCCCTCCACTTT. This gives the protein CASSSDRDRNSPLHF.

The chain couples TRBV7-9 to TRBJ2-3; perhaps TRBD1 as D (5 bases). V dropped 5 bases and J dropped 4 bases, with 19 bases sitting between them. The CDR3 spans 16 residues. From germline, CDR1 is SEHNR and CDR2 FQNEAQ (reference sequence). The CDR3 protein is CASSPAGARTPDTQYF. The CDR3, as DNA: TGTGCCAGCAGCCCCGCTGGGGCACGCACCCCAGATACGCAGTATTTT.

The CDR3 DNA is TGCGCCAGCAGCTTGGACAGAGTCCCTGGATCGAAGTACTTC. It is translated as CASSLDRVPGSKYF. This sequence joins TRBV5-1 and TRBJ2-7; D is unresolved. This CDR3 contains 14 residues. The V end lost 0 bases, the J end lost 11 bases, and 18 bases lay between the germline ends. The germline V gene has CDR1 SGHRS and CDR2 YFSETQ.

This clone was seen a handful of times. V and J are TRBV7-2 and TRBJ1-3; D not resolved. The CDR3 has 15 amino acids. Germline assignment: CDR1 SGHTA and CDR2 FQGNSA. V lost 2 bases and J 0 bases, leaving 8 bases between the germline ends. The CDR3 loop reads CASSLQSGSGNTIYF. CDR3 DNA sequence: TGTGCCAGCAGCTTACAGTCGGGCTCTGGAAACACCATATATTTT.

This clone appeared a few times. The gene calls are TRBV9 and TRBJ2-2; D may be TRBD2 (5 bases). This CDR3 is built from 14 residues. V was pared by 5 bases and J by 1 base, with 9 bases between. CDR1 is SGDLS and CDR2 is YYNGEE in the germline V gene. The CDR3 sequence: CASSRTQNTGELFF. The CDR3 region has the DNA TGTGCCAGCAGTCGGACTCAGAACACCGGGGAGCTGTTTTTT.

This clone was counted a few times. The chain combines TRBV2 with TRBJ1-3; TRBD1 matches at 8 bases. This CDR3 comprises 14 residues. Germline values: CDR1 SNHLY, CDR2 FYNNEI. V shed 7 bases, J shed 0 bases, and the junction held 2 bases outside the gene matches. The CDR3 DNA reads as TGTGCCAGCACCAGGGGGCACTCTGGAAACACCATATATTTT. This translates into CASTRGHSGNTIYF.

The chain joins TRBV6-5 to TRBJ1-3; the D gene is possibly TRBD1 (6 bases). V shed 4 bases and J shed 0 bases, with 10 bases lying between them. CDR3 length equals 15 residues. In germline, CDR1 is MNHEY, CDR2 SVGAGI. The CDR3 DNA is TGTGCCAGCAGTTTACAGGGAGTCTCTGGAAACACCATATATTTT. Encoded protein: CASSLQGVSGNTIYF.

This chain uses TRBV7-3 with TRBJ2-3; D gene ambiguous. This CDR3 comprises 13 residues. Germline CDR1 is SGHTA and CDR2 is FQGTGA. The V and J ends lost 1 base and 6 bases respectively, with 8 bases between them. For the CDR3, the DNA is TGTGCCAGCAGCTTAATGTCTTCGGATACGCAGTATTTT. Its translation is CASSLMSSDTQYF.

V gene TRBV18 combines with J gene TRBJ2-7, with TRBD2 matching 9 bases. The CDR3 runs to 18 residues. V dropped 2 bases and J dropped 4; count of bases not matched to a gene: 15. Germline V CDR1 and CDR2: KGHSH, LQKENI. The CDR3 reads CASSPRAPAGGWGYEQYF. CDR3 in DNA: TGTGCCAGCTCACCAAGGGCGCCAGCGGGGGGCTGGGGGTACGAGCAGTACTTC.

Points on this clone: Relative to the germline gene, one junction end is altered; a read error may explain this. The V gene is TRBV7-9, the J gene TRBJ1-2; tentative D call: TRBD1 (5 bases). The germline gives CDR1 SEHNR, CDR2 FQNEAQ (reference sequence). The CDR3 covers 12 residues. CDR3 coding DNA: TGTTCCAGCTCCGCAGGGAACTATGGCTACACCTTC. This encodes CSSSAGNYGYTF.

The chain carries TRBV19 and TRBJ2-2; 8 nucleotides align to TRBD1. CDR3 length: 15 residues. V shed 7 bases, J shed 6 bases, and the junction held 10 bases outside the gene matches. Germline CDR1 LNHDA, CDR2 SQIVND (reference sequence). The CDR3 sequence is CASTMTGVFAGELFF. For the CDR3, the DNA is TGTGCCAGTACTATGACAGGGGTCTTCGCCGGGGAGCTGTTTTTT.

This sequence joins TRBV18 and TRBJ2-7; TRBD1 matches at 8 bases. This CDR3 spans 15 amino acids. CDR1 and CDR2 (germline): KGHSH, LQKENI. The V segment lost 2 bases and the J segment 1 base; nucleotides outside the gene matches: 4. The CDR3 nucleotides read TGTGCCAGCTCACCAGCGGGGACAGGTTCCTACGAGCAGTACTTC. Protein sequence: CASSPAGTGSYEQYF. The variable domain in full, with the rest retrieved from reference TRBV18 and TRBJ2-7, is NAGVMQNPRHLVRRRGQEARLRCSPMKGHSHVYWYRQLPEEGLKFMVYLQKENIIDESGMPKERFSAEFPKEGPSILRIQQVVRGDSAAYFCASSPAGTGSYEQYFGPGTRLTVT.

This chain connects TRBV19 to TRBJ2-7; TRBD1 matches at 11 bases. The CDR3 covers 14 residues. CDR1 and CDR2 (germline): LNHDA, SQIVND (reference sequence). The V gene end was trimmed by 11 bases and the J gene end by 4 bases; junction bases not matched to a gene: 10. The CDR3 is CAAGGQGATYEQYF. In nucleotides, the CDR3 is TGTGCCGCGGGAGGACAGGGGGCAACGTACGAGCAGTACTTC.

J is TRBJ2-7 and V is TRBV30, with D possibly being TRBD1 (5 bases). Germline CDR1 is GTSNPN and CDR2 is SVGIG (reference sequence). The CDR3 consists of 12 residues. V was shortened by 2 bases and J by 5 bases, with 10 bases between the two germline ends. CDR3 in amino acids: CAWSRQTNEQYF. The CDR3 bases are TGTGCCTGGAGTAGACAGACGAACGAGCAGTACTTC. Full variable domain (rest looked up from reference TRBV30 and TRBJ2-7): SQTIHQWPATLVQPVGSPLSLECTVEGTSNPNLYWYRQAAGRGLQLLFYSVGIGQISSEVPQNLSASRPQDRQFILSSKKLLLSDSGFYLCAWSRQTNEQYFGPGTRLTVT.

As regards this clone: An end of the junction differs from the germline gene, which may be a read error. The chain joins TRBV19 to TRBJ2-4, with a possible D match to TRBD1 (6 bases). The CDR3 has 16 amino acids. Germline values: CDR1 LNHDA, CDR2 SQIVND (reference sequence). CDR3 protein: CASSTRTVSSKNIQYF. CDR3 DNA: TGCGCCAGTAGTACGAGGACAGTCTCGTCCAAAAACATTCAGTACTTC.

The chain is built from TRBV4-1 and TRBJ2-5, with TRBD2 identical over 9 bases. Germline V lookup: CDR1 MGHRA, CDR2 YSYEKL. This CDR3 has 15 residues. V was clipped by 2 bases and J by 5 bases; unmatched bases: 6. The CDR3: CASSQPGLAMETQYF. The CDR3 DNA sequence: TGCGCCAGCAGCCAACCGGGACTAGCAATGGAGACCCAGTACTTC.

The rearrangement links TRBV19 to TRBJ1-5, with TRBD1 matching over 8 bases. Trimming took 5 bases from V and 7 from J; bases not matched to a gene: 13. There are 16 residues in the CDR3. Germline V gene lookup returns CDR1 LNHDA and CDR2 SQIVND (reference sequence). The CDR3 loop is CASSFAAGQARQPQHF. CDR3 in DNA: TGTGCCAGTAGTTTCGCCGCGGGACAGGCCAGACAGCCCCAGCATTTT.

The chain joins TRBV9 to TRBJ2-7; 10 bases fit TRBD2. This CDR3 contains 17 residues. The V gene end was trimmed by 4 bases and the J gene end by 0 bases; junction bases not matched to a gene: 10. Germline V gene lookup returns CDR1 SGDLS and CDR2 YYNGEE. The CDR3 coding sequence is TGTGCCAGCAGCCCCCGTGCGGCTAGCGGGGGCTCCTACGAGCAGTACTTC. It is translated as CASSPRAASGGSYEQYF.